Detailed here is one T cell receptor (beta chain). Its antigen is still unknown. Qualities for individual bases were not recorded, and no much larger clone is one base off. The entire amount of isolated RNA was reverse transcribed using the High Capacity cDNA Reverse Transcription Kit, so the sequenced TCRB transcripts were expressed ones. Deep immunoSEQ sequencing was performed on naive, central memory and regulatory T cell samples, with an average of about 4 million total reads per sample. After sorted cells were lysed in RLT buffer, RNA was extracted with DNase-treated RNeasy Micro or Mini kits, with the choice depending on cell number. Each cell subset was processed on its own to prevent cross-contamination, while patient and healthy donor samples were processed together. TCRB sequences were amplified from cDNA with the immunoSEQ multiplex PCR, producing 87-bp fragments spanning the CDR3 region. Amplicons were sequenced on the Illumina HiSeq platform. The source study handled its data this way. PCR bias was computationally corrected using synthetic template baselines, reads within Hamming distance 2 were collapsed, and singletons that could not be merged were discarded. By aligning reads against IMGT, V, D and J genes, CDR3 length, and insertions or deletions at six rearrangement sites were assigned. Within each subset, clonotype counts were normalized to the number of sorted cells before true diversity and Gini coefficients were calculated with the tcR R package. The overlap coefficient, calculated on TCRB nucleotide sequences, was used to measure repertoire sharing. Sourced from immuneACCESS, this table was stored by TCRdb with only in-frame sequences that have V and J called. A share of the clones is absent; for the studies checked, an unresolved V gene accounts for under half, and the remainder has no known explanation. The V and J calls and clone size were taken over from that table, and D and trimming were inferred from the DNA. The sample includes 130,000 to 150,000 clones, with nearly 9.5% observed a single time. The ten largest clones take up roughly 0.69% of the sample.

Each donor gave one peripheral blood draw, about 100 mL on average, collected into heparinised tubes. A BD FACSAria II was used to sort naive, central memory, regulatory and stem cell-like memory CD4+ T cells with a panel that included CD45RO, CCR7, CD25, CD127, CD95 and CD27. A purity above 95% was achieved for all sorted populations. PBMCs were isolated immediately by Lymphoprep density gradient centrifugation and stained directly without culture. So that batch effects would be minimized, each experiment stained and sorted samples in pairs, pairing one healthy donor with one patient. The CDR3 numbers 14 residues from cysteine through phenylalanine. Left in the record is the CDR3 DNA by itself, 42 bases read in frame from the first base. Trimming costs V 3 bases and J 2 bases, and their ends lie 13 bases apart. CDR1 and CDR2 (SQVTM, ANQGSEA) derive from the germline V gene. The sample belongs to a study of beta chain features in type 1 diabetes (dated by TCRdb to about 2018). With regard to the full study: Patients and healthy donors did not differ in mean age, gender distribution, total cell number or subset yield. A total of 85 million to 140 million sorted cells were examined across all samples, and the number of cells per subset was strongly correlated with RNA yield. In the study, recently diagnosed type 1 diabetes patients and matched healthy donors were compared on the TCRB repertoires of their sorted circulating CD4+ T cell subsets. Whereas all 30 or so donors provided naive and central memory subsets, regulatory and stem cell-like memory subsets were isolated from just 8 patients and roughly 8 healthy donors.

What the research found in general, with its limitations: Naive, central memory and regulatory TCRB repertoires appeared more similar among patients than among healthy donors. Only small numbers of individuals were included in the HLA sub-analyses, which left unresolved whether HLA type had any influence on TCRB rearrangement. Sequencing cDNA rather than genomic DNA could over-represent highly expressing activated cells, although activation and CD3 levels did not differ between groups. Patients with type 1 diabetes made fewer insertions and deleted more nucleotides at VDJ recombination sites, implying thymic rearrangement abnormalities. Type 1 diabetes patients showed a moderate but significant shortening of TCRB CDR3 length in all four CD4+ subsets. PCR might favor shorter templates, but patient and control samples were amplified and corrected together, so any skew would affect both groups equally.

This TCR was recovered from a man aged 18 to 30 in good health. The material sequenced was central memory CD4+ T cells from blood. The receptor chain draws on TRBV29-1 and TRBJ1-2; no D gene call is confident. The CDR3 here reads CSVEGGRINYGYTF. The nucleotides are TGCAGCGTTGAGGGAGGCAGGATAAACTATGGCTACACCTTC.